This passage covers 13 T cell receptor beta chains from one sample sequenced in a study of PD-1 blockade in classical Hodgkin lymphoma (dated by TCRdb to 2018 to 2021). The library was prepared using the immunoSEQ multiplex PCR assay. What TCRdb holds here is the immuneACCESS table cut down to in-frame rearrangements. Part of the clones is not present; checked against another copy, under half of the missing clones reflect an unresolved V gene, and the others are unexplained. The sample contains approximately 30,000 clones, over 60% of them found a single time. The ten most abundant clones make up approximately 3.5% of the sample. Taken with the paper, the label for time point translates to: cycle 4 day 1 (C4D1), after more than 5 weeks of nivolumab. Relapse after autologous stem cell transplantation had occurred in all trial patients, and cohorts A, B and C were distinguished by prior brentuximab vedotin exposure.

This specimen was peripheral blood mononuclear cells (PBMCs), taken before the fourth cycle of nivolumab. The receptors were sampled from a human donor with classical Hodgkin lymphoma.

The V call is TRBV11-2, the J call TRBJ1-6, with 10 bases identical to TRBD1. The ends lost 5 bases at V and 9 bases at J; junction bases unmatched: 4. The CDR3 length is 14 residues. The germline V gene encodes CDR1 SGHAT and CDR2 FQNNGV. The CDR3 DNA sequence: TGTGCCAGCAGCGTGGGACAGGGGAGTTCACCCCTCCACTTT. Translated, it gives CASSVGQGSSPLHF.

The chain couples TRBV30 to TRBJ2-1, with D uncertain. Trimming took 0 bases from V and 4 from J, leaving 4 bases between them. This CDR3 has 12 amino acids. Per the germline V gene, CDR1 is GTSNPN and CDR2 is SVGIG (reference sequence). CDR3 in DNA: TGTGCCTGGAGTGTACATTACAATGAGCAGTTCTTC. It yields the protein CAWSVHYNEQFF.

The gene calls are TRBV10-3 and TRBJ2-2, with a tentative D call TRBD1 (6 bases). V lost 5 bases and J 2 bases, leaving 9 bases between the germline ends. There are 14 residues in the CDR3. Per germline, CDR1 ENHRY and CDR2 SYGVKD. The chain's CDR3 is CAISPGQNTGELFF. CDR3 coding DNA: TGTGCCATCAGTCCGGGACAAAACACCGGGGAGCTGTTTTTT.

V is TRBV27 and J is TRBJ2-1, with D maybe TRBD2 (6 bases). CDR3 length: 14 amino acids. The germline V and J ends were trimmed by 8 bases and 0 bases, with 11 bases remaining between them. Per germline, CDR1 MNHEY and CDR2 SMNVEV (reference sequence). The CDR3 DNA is TGTGCCAGCGGGAGGCCGAGCTCCTACAATGAGCAGTTCTTC. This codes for CASGRPSSYNEQFF.

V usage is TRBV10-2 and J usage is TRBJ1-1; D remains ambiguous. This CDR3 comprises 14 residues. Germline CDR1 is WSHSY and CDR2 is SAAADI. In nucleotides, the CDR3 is TGCGCTCTTAGTCCTACGGGAAGGAACACTGAAGCTTTCTTT. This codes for CALSPTGRNTEAFF.

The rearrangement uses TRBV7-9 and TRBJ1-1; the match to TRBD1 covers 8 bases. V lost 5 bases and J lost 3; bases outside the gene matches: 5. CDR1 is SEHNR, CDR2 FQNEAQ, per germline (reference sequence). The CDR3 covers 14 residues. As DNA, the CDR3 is TGTGCCAGCAGCGACGGACAGGGTCACACTGAAGCTTTCTTT. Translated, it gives CASSDGQGHTEAFF.

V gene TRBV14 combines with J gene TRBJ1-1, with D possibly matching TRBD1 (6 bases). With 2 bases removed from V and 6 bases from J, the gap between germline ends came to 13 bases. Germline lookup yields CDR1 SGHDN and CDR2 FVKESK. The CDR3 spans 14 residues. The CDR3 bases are TGTGCCAGCAGCCAACAAACAGGGTTCTCTGAAGCTTTCTTT. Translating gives CASSQQTGFSEAFF.

CDR3 residues: CASSYLQGSSGYTF. CDR3 nucleotide sequence: TGTGCCAGTAGTTATCTTCAGGGGAGTAGTGGCTACACCTTC. The rearrangement joins TRBV19 to TRBJ1-2; D is possibly TRBD1 (6 bases). CDR3 length: 14 residues. With 5 bases removed from V and 7 bases from J, the gap between germline ends came to 17 bases. Germline-derived CDR1 and CDR2 are LNHDA and SQIVND (reference sequence).

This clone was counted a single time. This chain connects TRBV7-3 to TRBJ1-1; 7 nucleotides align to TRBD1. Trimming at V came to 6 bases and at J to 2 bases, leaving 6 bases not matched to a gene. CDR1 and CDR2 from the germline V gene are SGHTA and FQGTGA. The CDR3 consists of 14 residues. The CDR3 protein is CASRPGDSNTEAFF. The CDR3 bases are TGTGCCAGCAGGCCCGGGGACAGCAACACTGAAGCTTTCTTT.

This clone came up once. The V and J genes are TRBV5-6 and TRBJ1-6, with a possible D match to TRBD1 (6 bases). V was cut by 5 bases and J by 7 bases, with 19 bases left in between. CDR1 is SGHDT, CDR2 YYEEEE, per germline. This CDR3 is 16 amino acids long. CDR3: CASRSRTFTGNSPLHF. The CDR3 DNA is TGTGCCAGCAGAAGTCGAACCTTTACAGGGAATTCACCCCTCCACTTT.

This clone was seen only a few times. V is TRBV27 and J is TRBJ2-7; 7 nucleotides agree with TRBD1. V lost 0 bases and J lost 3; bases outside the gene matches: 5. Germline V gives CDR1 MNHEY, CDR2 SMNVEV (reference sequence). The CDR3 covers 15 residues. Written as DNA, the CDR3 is TGTGCCAGCAGTTTATCGAATAACAGGGGCTACGAGCAGTACTTC. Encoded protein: CASSLSNNRGYEQYF.

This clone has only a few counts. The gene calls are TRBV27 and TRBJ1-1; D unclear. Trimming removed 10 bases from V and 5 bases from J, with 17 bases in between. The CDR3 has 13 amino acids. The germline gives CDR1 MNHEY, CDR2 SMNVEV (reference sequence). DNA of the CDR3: TGTGCCACCGCACGGGTATTGGGTACTGAAGCTTTCTTT. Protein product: CATARVLGTEAFF.

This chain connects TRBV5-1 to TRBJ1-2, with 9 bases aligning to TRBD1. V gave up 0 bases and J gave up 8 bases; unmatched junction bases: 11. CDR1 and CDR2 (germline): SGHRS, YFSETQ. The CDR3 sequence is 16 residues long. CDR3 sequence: CASSLGDSGTGLGYTF. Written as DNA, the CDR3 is TGCGCCAGCAGCTTGGGGGACTCCGGGACAGGGCTCGGCTACACCTTC.